The 26 T cell receptor beta chains presented below share a single source sample, sequenced in a study of blood T cell repertoires in COVID-19. Using immunoSEQ multiplex PCR, the repertoire was profiled, and TCRdb retains in-frame clones only, with some absent. This sample has fewer than 80,000 clones; about 87% occur once, and the top ten carry roughly 0.94%. The sequenced sample was peripheral blood. The receptors shown here come from a man aged 70-80 years with acute or convalescent COVID-19.

The chain links TRBV20-1 to TRBJ2-3, with TRBD2 identical over 7 bases. Trimming took 3 bases from V and 6 from J; bases not matched to a gene: 6. CDR3 length equals 13 residues. The germline gives CDR1 DFQATT, CDR2 SNEGSKA (reference sequence). The CDR3 reads CSASSAGVDTQYF. CDR3 bases: TGCAGTGCTAGTTCCGCGGGGGTGGATACGCAGTATTTT.

This sequence joins TRBV10-1 and TRBJ2-1; 7 nucleotides agree with TRBD1. CDR1 and CDR2 (germline): WNHNN, SYGVQD (reference sequence). V lost 3 bases to trimming and J lost 2 bases; unmatched junction nucleotides: 7. This CDR3 comprises 16 residues. The CDR3 bases are TGCGCCAGCAGTGAAACGACAGGGAATCCCTACAATGAGCAGTTCTTC. It codes for CASSETTGNPYNEQFF.

As DNA, the CDR3 is TGTGCCAGCAGCTTTTCGGGGGGAACCGCTAACTATGGCTACACCTTC. It specifies CASSFSGGTANYGYTF. J is TRBJ1-2 and V is TRBV7-9, with D possibly being TRBD1 (5 bases). The germline gives CDR1 SEHNR, CDR2 FQNEAQ (reference sequence). The length of the CDR3 is 16 residues. The V end lost 3 bases, the J end lost 0 bases, and 14 bases lay between the germline ends. Variable domain in full (rest from reference TRBV7-9 and TRBJ1-2): DTGVSQNPRHKITKRGQNVTFRCDPISEHNRLYWYRQTLGQGPEFLTYFQNEAQLEKSRLLSDRFSAERPKGSFSTLEIQRTEQGDSAMYLCASSFSGGTANYGYTFGSGTRLTVV.

This clone counts as medium-sized. The chain has TRBV11-2 and TRBJ2-7, with TRBD2 as a possible D gene (5 bases). Germline assignment: CDR1 SGHAT and CDR2 FQNNGV. Trimming took off 5 bases at V and 2 bases at J, with 16 bases between the two ends. The CDR3 consists of 15 residues. This chain's CDR3 is CASSPRRGSTYEQYF. DNA of the CDR3: TGTGCCAGCAGCCCCCGTCGTGGGAGCACCTACGAGCAGTACTTC.

This chain connects TRBV10-3 to TRBJ2-5; TRBD2 is a possible D gene (7 bases). Germline V gives CDR1 ENHRY, CDR2 SYGVKD. Trimming removed 11 bases at V and 4 bases at J, with 14 bases between. The CDR3 is 12 residues long. The CDR3 coding sequence is TGTGCCTCCAGGGGAGGGATAGAGACCCAGTACTTC. Its protein is CASRGGIETQYF.

This chain connects TRBV7-2 to TRBJ2-3; 13 nucleotides match TRBD2. The V and J ends lost 5 bases and 1 base, in that order; junction bases with no gene match: 9. The CDR3 length is 18 residues. Germline V gene data show CDR1 as SGHTA and CDR2 as FQGNSA. For the CDR3, the DNA is TGTGCCAGCAGCGCTCTCCCCGGACTAGCGGGGGGCACAGATACGCAGTATTTT. The encoded protein is CASSALPGLAGGTDTQYF.

The chain links TRBV24-1 to TRBJ2-1; 8 nucleotides align to TRBD1. This CDR3 region has 19 residues. Germline V gene lookup returns CDR1 KGHDR and CDR2 SFDVKD. V lost 3 bases, J lost 2 bases, and 14 bases stayed unmatched. The CDR3 region is CATSDHSGTGGSAYNEQFF. The CDR3 nucleotides are TGTGCCACCAGTGATCACTCCGGGACAGGAGGATCTGCCTACAATGAGCAGTTCTTC.

The CDR3 spells CASSPRGQRGSYNEQFF. For the CDR3, the DNA is TGTGCCAGCAGCCCTAGGGGGCAGAGAGGTTCCTACAATGAGCAGTTCTTC. The gene calls are TRBV7-3 and TRBJ2-1; 7 nucleotides match TRBD1. The CDR3 runs 17 residues. Germline trimming cut 5 bases from V and 1 base from J; bases unmatched to any gene: 11. In germline, CDR1 is SGHTA, CDR2 FQGTGA.

This clone showed up just once. The rearrangement uses TRBV29-1 and TRBJ1-3; a weak D match, TRBD1 (6 bases). The CDR3 totals 14 residues. Germline loops: CDR1 SQVTM, CDR2 ANQGSEA. V was clipped by 7 bases and J by 3 bases, with 16 bases between them. The CDR3 nucleotides read TGCAGCGCCGCCGACAGGCCGAATGGAAACACCATATATTTT. It encodes CSAADRPNGNTIYF.

This chain joins TRBV4-1 and TRBJ2-5; 9 bases align to TRBD1. The ends lost 0 bases at V and 4 bases at J; junction bases unmatched: 9. The germline gives CDR1 MGHRA, CDR2 YSYEKL. This CDR3 is built from 17 residues. The CDR3 region is CASSQDTGTGYGETQYF. CDR3 nucleotide sequence: TGCGCCAGCAGCCAAGATACGGGGACAGGGTATGGAGAGACCCAGTACTTC.

The chain recombines TRBV7-9 with TRBJ2-1; the D gene is possibly TRBD1 (7 bases). V was cut by 1 base and J by 4 bases, with 11 bases left in between. Germline V gives CDR1 SEHNR, CDR2 FQNEAQ (reference sequence). CDR3 size: 15 residues. CDR3 coding DNA: TGTGCCAGCAGCTTAGGGCAGGGGGGTTACAATGAGCAGTTCTTC. It specifies CASSLGQGGYNEQFF.

The chain joins TRBV12-3 or TRBV12-4 to TRBJ1-1; D not certain. Trimming removed 3 bases from V and 0 bases from J, with 5 bases in between. The CDR3 is 13 residues long. The chain's CDR3 is CASSFEVNTEAFF. The CDR3 DNA reads as TGTGCCAGCAGTTTTGAGGTGAACACTGAAGCTTTCTTT.

The V gene is TRBV9, the J gene TRBJ1-3; a possible D gene is TRBD1 (6 bases). The CDR3 contains 15 residues. Deletions cut 0 bases from V and 4 bases from J, with 11 bases between. The germline V gene has CDR1 SGDLS and CDR2 YYNGEE. The CDR3: CASSVDSGAGNTIYF. CDR3 sequence (DNA): TGTGCCAGCAGCGTAGATTCAGGGGCCGGAAACACCATATATTTT.

V usage is TRBV3-1 (or the pseudogene TRBV3-2) and J usage is TRBJ1-2; a weak D match, TRBD1 (5 bases). The CDR3 is made up of 14 amino acids. V was clipped by 1 base and J by 9 bases, with 15 bases between them. The V gene's germline CDR1 is LGHDT and CDR2 YNNKEL (reference sequence). The CDR3 sequence: CASSQVYLDSRYTF. In DNA, the CDR3 is TGTGCCAGCAGCCAAGTGTATCTCGACAGTCGCTACACCTTC.

The rearrangement joins TRBV10-3 to TRBJ2-3; 13 positions match TRBD2. In germline, CDR1 is ENHRY, CDR2 SYGVKD. This CDR3 has 14 residues. V was pared by 5 bases and J by 6 bases, with 2 bases of the junction left unmatched. Written as DNA, the CDR3 is TGTGCCATCAGTTTGGGACTAGCGGGGGATACGCAGTATTTT. The encoded protein is CAISLGLAGDTQYF.

This clone was detected a few times. The chain has TRBV6-6 and TRBJ1-4; possibly TRBD1 for D (5 bases). With 2 bases removed from V and 5 bases from J, the gap between germline ends came to 9 bases. Germline V lookup: CDR1 MNHNY, CDR2 SVGAGI (reference sequence). The CDR3 length is 14 residues. For the CDR3, the DNA is TGTGCCAGCAGTTACGGGGACTCAAATGAAAAACTGTTTTTT. It is translated as CASSYGDSNEKLFF.

CDR3 sequence (DNA): TGTGCCAGCAGCTTACGGGGGACCCCAACTTCCTACGAGCAGTACTTC. Translating gives CASSLRGTPTSYEQYF. The chain couples TRBV7-9 to TRBJ2-7; a possible D gene is TRBD2 (6 bases). Trimming cost V 2 bases and J 1 base, with 15 bases left between them. The V gene's germline CDR1 is SEHNR and CDR2 FQNEAQ (reference sequence). CDR3 length: 16 amino acids.

This clone has more than one count but fewer than ten. V gene TRBV27 combines with J gene TRBJ2-7; 7 nucleotides align to TRBD2. Germline assignment: CDR1 MNHEY and CDR2 SMNVEV (reference sequence). V dropped 5 bases and J dropped 2; count of bases not matched to a gene: 3. The CDR3 runs to 13 residues. CDR3 sequence (DNA): TGTGCCAGCAGTGGGGGGGAAACCTACGAGCAGTACTTC. It translates to CASSGGETYEQYF.

The J gene is TRBJ1-1, the V gene TRBV12-5; D not certain. Germline CDR1 reads LGHNT; CDR2 reads FRNRAP. The CDR3 extends over 13 amino acids. V was pared by 5 bases and J by 1 base, with 8 bases between. In DNA form, the CDR3 reads TGTGCTAGTGGTGAGACGGGGAACACTGAAGCTTTCTTT. Translation: CASGETGNTEAFF.

The rearrangement uses TRBV19 and TRBJ1-6; TRBD1 might be the D (6 bases). This CDR3 is 16 amino acids long. V was cut by 3 bases and J by 0 bases, with 9 bases left in between. The V gene's germline CDR1 is LNHDA and CDR2 SQIVND (reference sequence). The CDR3 loop is CASSIGQSSYNSPLHF. DNA of the CDR3: TGTGCCAGTAGTATTGGACAGAGCTCCTATAATTCACCCCTCCACTTT.

J is TRBJ2-5 and V is TRBV5-4; 7 nucleotides align to TRBD2. CDR1 SGHNT and CDR2 YYREEE come from the germline V gene (reference sequence). Trimming took 1 base from V and 2 from J; bases not matched to a gene: 11. The CDR3 extends over 17 amino acids. This CDR3 is CASSLKVRGRAQETQYF. In DNA, the CDR3 is TGTGCCAGCAGCTTGAAGGTTCGCGGGAGAGCTCAAGAGACCCAGTACTTC.

The genes are TRBV7-2 and TRBJ1-3; TRBD1 is a possible D gene (5 bases). Germline V gives CDR1 SGHTA, CDR2 FQGNSA. V was trimmed by 1 base and J by 7 bases, leaving 11 bases between them. The CDR3 contains 14 residues. The CDR3 DNA reads as TGTGCCAGCAGCTTAGGGAACAGGTTGAACACCATATATTTT. Translation: CASSLGNRLNTIYF.

This chain links TRBV5-5 with TRBJ2-3, with TRBD2 as a possible D gene (6 bases). The CDR3 runs to 14 residues. The V and J ends lost 6 bases and 3 bases respectively, with 14 bases between them. The germline CDR1 and CDR2 sequences are SGHKS and YYEKEE (reference sequence). CDR3 nucleotide sequence: TGTGCCAGCACCTTTCGGGGGTCTACAGATACGCAGTATTTT. Protein sequence: CASTFRGSTDTQYF.

This rearrangement joins TRBV24-1 to TRBJ2-2; TRBD2 agrees at 12 bases. After removal of 2 bases from V and 7 bases from J, the junction contained 10 bases not matched to a gene. Looked up from germline, CDR1 is KGHDR and CDR2 is SFDVKD. The CDR3 runs to 18 residues. Here the CDR3 reads CATSDSPTSGGPVGELFF. CDR3 bases: TGTGCCACCAGTGATTCCCCAACTAGCGGGGGGCCAGTCGGGGAGCTGTTTTTT.

The genes are TRBV19 and TRBJ2-7; 7 nucleotides align to TRBD2. The junction had 5 bases not matched to a gene; V was cut back by 1 base and J by 5 bases. The CDR3 covers 14 residues. Germline V gene sequence: CDR1 LNHDA, CDR2 SQIVND (reference sequence). CDR3 sequence reads: CASSIGGLTNEQYF. The DNA for the CDR3 is TGTGCCAGTAGTATAGGGGGACTAACAAACGAGCAGTACTTC.

This sequence joins TRBV11-3 and TRBJ2-5; D possibly corresponds to TRBD2 (6 bases). This CDR3 has 15 amino acids. Germline CDR1 and CDR2: SGHNT and YENEEA. Trimming took off 5 bases at V and 2 bases at J, with 15 bases between the two ends. The CDR3 loop reads CASSRRGSGQETQYF. CDR3 in DNA: TGTGCCAGCAGCCGACGGGGTAGCGGTCAAGAGACCCAGTACTTC. Complete variable domain (other parts from reference TRBV11-3 and TRBJ2-5): EAGVVQSPRYKIIEKKQPVAFWCNPISGHNTLYWYLQNLGQGPELLIRYENEEAVDDSQLPKDRFSAERLKGVDSTLKIQPAELGDSAVYLCASSRRGSGQETQYFGPGTRLLVL.